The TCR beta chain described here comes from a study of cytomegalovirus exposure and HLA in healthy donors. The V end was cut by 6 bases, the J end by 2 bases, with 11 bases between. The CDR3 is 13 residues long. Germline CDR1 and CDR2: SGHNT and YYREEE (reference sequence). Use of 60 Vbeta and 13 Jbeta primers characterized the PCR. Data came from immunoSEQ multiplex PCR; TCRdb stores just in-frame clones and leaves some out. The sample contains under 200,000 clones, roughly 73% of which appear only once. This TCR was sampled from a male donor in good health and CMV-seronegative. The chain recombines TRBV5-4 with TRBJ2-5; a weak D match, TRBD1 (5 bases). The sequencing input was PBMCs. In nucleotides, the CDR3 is TGTGCCAGCACCCTGGGGCATCAAGAGACCCAGTACTTC. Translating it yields CASTLGHQETQYF. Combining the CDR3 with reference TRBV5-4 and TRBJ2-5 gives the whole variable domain ETGVTQSPTHLIKTRGQQVTLRCSSQSGHNTVSWYQQALGQGPQFIFQYYREEENGRGNFPPRFSGLQFPNYSSELNVNALELDDSALYLCASTLGHQETQYFGPGTRLLVL.